The 5 T cell receptor beta chains reported below all come from one sample, sequenced in a study of shared clonotypes between healthy human individuals. Some clones are missing from TCRdb's copy, which holds only in-frame ones; the method was immunoSEQ multiplex PCR. Here the sample spans millions of clones, approximately 90% being singletons. Sequencing was performed on naive CD4+ T cells sorted from blood. Subset reported: CD45RA+ positively selected. The receptors derive from a man aged 18-30 years in good health.

The rearrangement links TRBV29-1 to TRBJ2-1; D may be TRBD2 (5 bases). The CDR3 sequence is 16 residues long. V was trimmed by 6 bases and J by 2 bases, leaving 20 bases between them. Germline loops: CDR1 SQVTM, CDR2 ANQGSEA. Written as DNA, the CDR3 is TGCAGCGTCAACCGAGGCGGCGGAGGACCCTACAATGAGCAGTTCTTC. It yields the protein CSVNRGGGGPYNEQFF.

In this sample, this clone turned up once. This CDR3 reads CASSPGPPNYNEQFF. DNA of the CDR3: TGTGCCAGCTCACCCGGGCCGCCGAATTACAATGAGCAGTTCTTC. J is TRBJ2-1 and V is TRBV18; no clear D. Germline V gives CDR1 KGHSH, CDR2 LQKENI. The ends were cut back, 3 bases at V and 4 bases at J, with 13 bases in the middle. CDR3 length: 15 amino acids.

This sequence joins TRBV7-9 and TRBJ2-7; D remains ambiguous. The germline V gene encodes CDR1 SEHNR and CDR2 FQNEAQ (reference sequence). The V end lost 4 bases, the J end lost 0 bases, and 13 bases lay between the germline ends. CDR3 length: 15 amino acids. DNA for the CDR3: TGTGCCAGCAGCTATGTGTCGGCTAGCTCCTACGAGCAGTACTTC. Amino acid sequence: CASSYVSASSYEQYF. Variable domain in full (rest from reference TRBV7-9 and TRBJ2-7): DTGVSQNPRHKITKRGQNVTFRCDPISEHNRLYWYRQTLGQGPEFLTYFQNEAQLEKSRLLSDRFSAERPKGSFSTLEIQRTEQGDSAMYLCASSYVSASSYEQYFGPGTRLTVT.

With regard to this clone: The same CDR3 arises from other DNA sequences in this sample as well. V and J are TRBV19 and TRBJ1-5; D call uncertain. The CDR3 loop spans 14 amino acids. Trimming removed 2 bases from V and 0 bases from J, with 5 bases in between. Germline lookup yields CDR1 LNHDA and CDR2 SQIVND (reference sequence). The chain's CDR3 is CASSIQSSNQPQHF. CDR3 in DNA: TGTGCCAGTAGTATACAGAGTAGCAATCAGCCCCAGCATTTT.

The gene calls are TRBV9 and TRBJ1-3, with 8 bases aligning to TRBD1. This CDR3 region has 19 residues. With 4 bases clipped from V and 0 bases from J, the junction kept 15 bases outside the gene matches. Per germline, CDR1 SGDLS and CDR2 YYNGEE. The CDR3 region is CASSPRTGSLRSSGNTIYF. CDR3 in DNA: TGTGCCAGCAGCCCTAGGACAGGGAGTCTACGAAGCTCTGGAAACACCATATATTTT.